This TCR beta chain was sequenced during a study of T cell responses to AZD1222 COVID-19 vaccine. V lost 3 bases and J 2 bases, leaving 5 bases between the germline ends. Germline V gene sequence: CDR1 LNHDA, CDR2 SQIVND (reference sequence). The CDR3 contains 13 residues. Study outcomes and limitations: When two AZD1222 doses had been given, Spike-specific TCR breadth and depth rose. Dominant at 160-218 and 743-854, vaccine-associated CD4 TCRs also spanned spike.

The protocol was immunoSEQ multiplex PCR, while the TCRdb copy is restricted to in-frame clones and leaves out a portion. This table holds 80,000 to 100,000 clones, 85% to 90% found once. Details on this clone: Antigen: not known.

The material sequenced was peripheral blood, taken 28 days after the second AZD1222 dose. This TCR was sampled from an adult who received the AZD1222 COVID-19 vaccine. V gene TRBV19 combines with J gene TRBJ1-5, with D uncertain. CDR3 DNA: TGTGCCAGTAGTATCACAGGCAATCAGCCCCAGCATTTT. Translating it yields CASSITGNQPQHF.